This T cell receptor (beta chain) stems from a study of OX40 agonist ivuxolimab in advanced cancers. Study-wide results and limits: Mean expanded clone counts were higher in CD8+ than CD4+ T cells.

Germline values: CDR1 ENHRY, CDR2 SYGVKD. After removal of 10 bases from V and 0 bases from J, the junction contained 12 bases not matched to a gene. CDR3 length: 17 amino acids. Using immunoSEQ multiplex PCR, the repertoire was profiled, and TCRdb retains in-frame clones only, with some absent. The sample shows around 80,000 clones, roughly four fifths of them seen only once. Regarding this clone: Its antigen remains unknown.

The origin of this receptor is an adult with an advanced solid tumor such as melanoma, head and neck, liver or kidney cancer. V and J are TRBV10-3 and TRBJ2-6; 7 bases line up with TRBD1. Sequencing was performed on CD4+ or CD8+ T cells sorted from blood, taken in a trial of the OX40 agonist ivuxolimab. CDR3 nucleotide sequence: TGTGCCACTTCAAGACAGGGCCTCGTCTCTGGGGCCAACGTCCTGACTTTC. This sequence encodes CATSRQGLVSGANVLTF.